This T cell receptor beta chain originates from a study of blood T cells in healthy people across ages. The study's findings and limits: Naive CD4+ cell counts and diversity both ran higher in long-lived than in aged donors.

The ends lost 0 bases at V and 0 bases at J; junction bases unmatched: 11. This CDR3 region has 18 residues. The germline V gene encodes CDR1 DFQATT and CDR2 SNEGSKA (reference sequence). A remark on this clonotype: Its antigen is not identified.

PCR was performed a second time for about 7 to 12 cycles using a sample-barcoded 5' primer and a J-beta primer mix. Each CDR3 protein is one row after TCRdb ran MiXCR on the 5' RACE reads. The data hold about 780,000 distinct CDR3 sequences, with roughly 24% observed a single time. These records were also assigned to another study, of T cells of mothers and their children. This second study notes: Study donors consisted of three healthy Caucasian mothers and their six children. In cDNA synthesis, all of the extracted RNA was used at roughly 1.5 ug per 15 ul. Normalized overlap was always slightly, never significantly, higher in related than unrelated mother-child pairs.

The chain joins TRBV20-1 to TRBJ2-1; 7 bases fit TRBD2. Sequences were obtained from blood. The TCR was taken from a boy between 5 and 17 years old in good health. This CDR3 is CSARDSGLPGSSYNEQFF. DNA for the CDR3: TGCAGTGCTAGAGATTCGGGACTACCGGGAAGCTCCTACAATGAGCAGTTCTTC.